This paragraph covers one T cell receptor (beta chain) sequence. This sample was taken from a study of immune cell composition in non-small cell lung cancer. CDR1 and CDR2 (germline): MNHEY, SVGAGI. V dropped 5 bases and J dropped 4; count of bases not matched to a gene: 8. The CDR3 loop spans 15 amino acids. Generated by immunoSEQ multiplex PCR, the TCRdb table keeps only in-frame clones and is missing some. The sample contains around 6,400 clones, around 77% of which appear only once. The normal lung sample lay at least 3 cm, and maximally far, from the tumour. The sequenced sample was non-adjacent lung tissue. The sequence came from a human donor with non-small cell lung cancer. The gene calls are TRBV6-5 and TRBJ1-2; 9 bases are shared with TRBD1. The CDR3 coding sequence is TGTGCCAGCAGTCCTACAGGGGGCTTTGGCTATGGCTACACCTTC. Its protein product is CASSPTGGFGYGYTF.